This T cell receptor beta chain was found in a study of T cell repertoires in cytomegalovirus infection. Looking at the study overall: It was the public TCR beta signatures that indicated both CMV infection and matching HLA type.

Study conclusions and caveats: In two of eight donors, the top clonotype was HLA-C-restricted CMV-specific.

Only a few counts were recorded for this clonotype. Its antigen remains unidentified. This CDR3 contains 16 residues. J gave up 4 bases and V 1 base, and 5 bases lay outside the gene matches. Germline V gives CDR1 SGHTA, CDR2 FQGNSA. MiXCR was run by TCRdb on the reads, yielding one entry per CDR3 protein. The repertoire holds roughly 990,000 distinct CDR3 sequences, with roughly 31% as singletons. The sample here was cultured CD8+ T cells from PBMCs, taken from culture after CMV antigen stimulation. The chain links TRBV7-2 to TRBJ1-2; 11 bases are shared with TRBD1. The receptor's source is a human donor in good health (CMV status not recorded). Some clones in this sample may be carry-over from other donors' samples. The CDR3 bases are TGTGCCAGCAGCTTAGGAAGGACAGGGGGCGGCTATGGCTACACCTTC. It codes for CASSLGRTGGGYGYTF.